These 18 T cell receptor beta chains came from one sample sequenced in a study of blood T cell repertoires in COVID-19. Profiling relied on immunoSEQ multiplex PCR, and the TCRdb table lists in-frame clones only, not all of them. This sample carries roughly 250,000 clones, roughly four fifths of them seen once, and the ten largest clones take approximately 10%. The sequenced sample was peripheral blood. Source of these receptors: an elderly woman with acute or convalescent COVID-19.

The chain couples TRBV6-5 to TRBJ1-1; 7 bases agree with TRBD1. V gave up 10 bases and J gave up 4 bases; unmatched junction bases: 15. CDR3 size: 15 residues. Per germline, CDR1 MNHEY and CDR2 SVGAGI. CDR3 region: CAISPGQIIFTEAFF. The CDR3 DNA reads TGTGCCATTTCCCCGGGACAGATAATATTCACTGAAGCTTTCTTT.

The chain links TRBV6-5 to TRBJ1-6, with D hard to call. Deletions cut 7 bases from V and 7 bases from J, with 11 bases between. Germline CDR1 reads MNHEY; CDR2 reads SVGAGI. This CDR3 contains 13 residues. CDR3 in DNA: TGTGCCAGCAAGAGGGAAGGGAATTCACCCCTCCACTTT. Residues: CASKREGNSPLHF.

The chain has TRBV5-6 and TRBJ2-7, with D perhaps TRBD2 (5 bases). Germline CDR1 reads SGHDT; CDR2 reads YYEEEE. CDR3 size: 14 residues. V lost 2 bases and J lost 9, with 18 bases in between. This CDR3 reads CASSFYGVGGGQYF. The DNA of the CDR3 is TGTGCCAGCAGCTTTTATGGGGTTGGAGGCGGGCAGTACTTC.

The CDR3 reads CASSLGSEKLFF. The CDR3 nucleotides read TGTGCCAGCAGCTTAGGGAGTGAAAAACTGTTTTTT. The V call is TRBV11-2, the J call TRBJ1-4; unclear D gene. From germline, CDR1 is SGHAT and CDR2 FQNNGV. The CDR3 runs 12 residues. V lost 1 base to trimming and J lost 7 bases, with 4 bases between them.

The rearrangement links TRBV29-1 to TRBJ1-1; 7 nucleotides line up with TRBD1. CDR3 length: 15 residues. Germline loops: CDR1 SQVTM, CDR2 ANQGSEA. Trimming removed 0 bases from V and 4 bases from J; junction bases left unmatched: 8. The chain's CDR3 is CSVEDYLGGGTEAFF. Here the CDR3 DNA reads TGCAGCGTTGAAGATTACTTAGGGGGCGGCACTGAAGCTTTCTTT.

The V gene is TRBV3-1 (or the pseudogene TRBV3-2), the J gene TRBJ1-2, with 8 bases that match TRBD1. Trimming removed 2 bases from V and 4 bases from J; junction bases left unmatched: 3. Germline V gives CDR1 LGHDT, CDR2 YNNKEL (reference sequence). This CDR3 has 14 amino acids. The CDR3 spells CASSQQGASYGYTF. The CDR3 nucleotides read TGTGCCAGCAGCCAACAGGGGGCAAGCTATGGCTACACCTTC.

This chain connects TRBV28 to TRBJ2-5, with D hard to call. Germline loops: CDR1 MDHEN, CDR2 SYDVKM. The CDR3 has 13 residues. Trimming shortened V by 7 bases and J by 5 bases, and 14 bases separated the two germline ends. CDR3 loop: CASTLPGWETQYF. The DNA for the CDR3 is TGTGCCAGCACCCTCCCCGGGTGGGAGACCCAGTACTTC.

This chain joins TRBV28 and TRBJ1-6, with 10 nucleotides matching TRBD1. Germline V gene data show CDR1 as MDHEN and CDR2 as SYDVKM. The junction had 3 bases not matched to a gene; V was cut back by 2 bases and J by 8 bases. The CDR3 runs to 15 residues. CDR3 region: CASSLGGQGYSPLHF. The CDR3 DNA follows: TGTGCCAGCAGTTTAGGGGGACAGGGGTATTCACCCCTCCACTTT.

This clone was seen once. The chain employs TRBV7-6 and TRBJ2-2; TRBD2 matches at 7 bases. J gave up 4 bases and V 0 bases, and 2 bases lay outside the gene matches. The CDR3 spans 15 residues. Germline V gene lookup returns CDR1 SGHVS and CDR2 FNYEAQ. The CDR3 DNA sequence: TGTGCCAGCAGCTTAGCGGCTAGCGGCACCGGGGAGCTGTTTTTT. Protein product: CASSLAASGTGELFF.

J is TRBJ1-1 and V is TRBV5-6; tentative D call: TRBD1 (5 bases). V shed 7 bases and J shed 5 bases, with 18 bases lying between them. The CDR3 is 14 residues long. Germline V gives CDR1 SGHDT, CDR2 YYEEEE. The CDR3 nucleotides are TGTGCCAGCTCCCCTGGGGGGAGATCAACTGAAGCTTTCTTT. It codes for CASSPGGRSTEAFF.

The chain recombines TRBV5-4 with TRBJ2-1; 7 bases fit TRBD1. The length of the CDR3 is 16 residues. V gave up 0 bases and J gave up 3 bases; unmatched junction bases: 6. Germline assignment: CDR1 SGHNT and CDR2 YYREEE (reference sequence). The CDR3 sequence: CASSLEGAVVYNEQFF. The DNA for the CDR3 is TGTGCCAGCAGCTTGGAGGGGGCCGTGGTCTACAATGAGCAGTTCTTC.

The CDR3 coding sequence is TGCGCCAGCAGCTTGGCGGACAGGGGGTCCTATAATTCACCCCTCCACTTT. Protein: CASSLADRGSYNSPLHF. This chain links TRBV5-1 with TRBJ1-6; 10 bases align to TRBD1. Losses at the gene ends were 0 bases for V and 1 base for J; bases not matched to a gene: 1. The CDR3 runs to 17 residues. Germline CDR1 SGHRS, CDR2 YFSETQ.

This chain connects TRBV3-1 (or the pseudogene TRBV3-2) to TRBJ1-1, with D possibly TRBD1 on 6 matching bases. Germline V gene data show CDR1 as LGHDT and CDR2 as YNNKEL (reference sequence). V lost 1 base and J lost 0, with 12 bases in between. The CDR3 consists of 16 residues. CDR3 coding DNA: TGTGCCAGCAGCCAAGGGGTACAGGGACTGAACACTGAAGCTTTCTTT. Encoded protein: CASSQGVQGLNTEAFF.

This chain connects TRBV28 to TRBJ2-3; 9 bases agree with TRBD2. Germline assignment: CDR1 MDHEN and CDR2 SYDVKM. This CDR3 has 14 residues. V trimming: 4 bases; J trimming: 7 bases; junction bases outside the gene matches: 6. CDR3 sequence: CASSSASGANTQYF. In DNA, the CDR3 is TGTGCCAGCAGTTCAGCTAGCGGGGCAAATACGCAGTATTTT.

The chain combines TRBV3-1 (or the pseudogene TRBV3-2) with TRBJ2-1; D is perhaps TRBD2 (6 bases). CDR1 is LGHDT and CDR2 is YNNKEL in the germline V gene (reference sequence). CDR3 size: 15 residues. V was clipped by 1 base and J by 3 bases, with 10 bases between them. The CDR3 protein is CASSQGRGHYNEQFF. CDR3 bases: TGTGCCAGCAGCCAAGGGCGGGGTCACTACAATGAGCAGTTCTTC.

The V call is TRBV19, the J call TRBJ2-1; TRBD1 aligns across 7 bases. CDR1 and CDR2 from the germline V gene are LNHDA and SQIVND (reference sequence). The junction had 7 bases not matched to a gene; V was cut back by 3 bases and J by 5 bases. This CDR3 has 15 amino acids. CDR3 nucleotides: TGTGCCAGTAGTATGGCAGGGGGACCGAACAATGAGCAGTTCTTC. This gives the protein CASSMAGGPNNEQFF.

J is TRBJ1-3 and V is TRBV5-1; 8 nucleotides line up with TRBD1. Unmatched junction bases numbered 4, after V lost 3 bases and J lost 5 bases. This CDR3 contains 14 residues. Germline V gene sequence: CDR1 SGHRS, CDR2 YFSETQ. The DNA for the CDR3 is TGCGCCAGCAGCTGGGGCAGGGGGCGAAACACCATATATTTT. Translated: CASSWGRGRNTIYF. Combining the CDR3 with reference TRBV5-1 and TRBJ1-3 gives the whole variable domain KAGVTQTPRYLIKTRGQQVTLSCSPISGHRSVSWYQQTPGQGLQFLFEYFSETQRNKGNFPGRFSGRQFSNSRSEMNVSTLELGDSALYLCASSWGRGRNTIYFGEGSWLTVV.

This clone was counted between two and nine times. V is TRBV27 and J is TRBJ1-6, with 10 bases that match TRBD1. The germline gives CDR1 MNHEY, CDR2 SMNVEV (reference sequence). J was trimmed by 7 bases and V by 5 bases; bases with no gene match: 5. The CDR3 consists of 15 residues. The CDR3 bases are TGTGCCAGCAGTCCCCGGACAGGGGGAAATTCACCCCTCCACTTT. It yields the protein CASSPRTGGNSPLHF.